This T cell receptor beta chain stems from a study of coeliac disease. The germline gives CDR1 SGHTA, CDR2 FQGNSA. Trimming removed 4 bases from V and 9 bases from J; junction bases left unmatched: 7. The CDR3 totals 16 residues. The repertoire was sequenced with immunoSEQ multiplex PCR; TCRdb's copy has only in-frame clones and lacks some. The sample has approximately 4,000 clones; around 63% are singletons. For this clone: Its antigen remains unidentified.

Whole-study findings and limits: Intraepithelial and lamina propria fractions were not highly pure. Known gliadin-specific TRB sequences: about 55% of the 18 coeliac samples, only 1 of 6 controls. The authors judged this method unsuitable for unbiased gliadin-specific T cell detection. Few TRB amino acid sequences were shared between samples; most were unique.

Sequenced sample: lymphocytes from the gut lamina propria. This TCR was sampled from a man aged 65 to 85 without celiac disease. J is TRBJ2-1 and V is TRBV7-2; 15 bases line up with TRBD2. The CDR3 region has the DNA TGTGCCAGCAGCTACAGGACTAGCGGGGGGGCGGGTGAGCAGTTCTTC. This translates into CASSYRTSGGAGEQFF.